One sample yielded the 22 T cell receptor beta chains listed below, sequenced in a study of blood T cell repertoires in COVID-19. Sequencing was performed with immunoSEQ multiplex PCR; in TCRdb, only in-frame clones are kept and a portion is missing. The repertoire consists of around 230,000 clones, with around 88% occurring once and the leading ten covering 2.5% to 3.5%. Specimen: PBMCs or T cells enriched from blood (not recorded which). The receptors come from a woman between 40 and 50 years old with acute COVID-19.

The V call is TRBV19, the J call TRBJ2-5, with 11 bases fitting TRBD2. The CDR3 is 15 residues long. The trim removed 4 bases at V and 2 bases at J, leaving 3 bases unmatched. Germline V gene lookup returns CDR1 LNHDA and CDR2 SQIVND (reference sequence). The CDR3, as DNA: TGTGCCAGTAGTAGACTAGCGGGGCTACAAGAGACCCAGTACTTC. Its protein product is CASSRLAGLQETQYF.

This sequence joins TRBV5-1 and TRBJ2-2; D unclear. This CDR3 contains 14 residues. Trimming took off 1 base at V and 2 bases at J, with 6 bases between the two ends. Germline V CDR1 and CDR2: SGHRS, YFSETQ. CDR3 bases: TGCGCCAGCAGCTTGAGCGACAACACCGGGGAGCTGTTTTTT. Its translation: CASSLSDNTGELFF.

The chain is built from TRBV11-3 and TRBJ1-1, with 7 bases lining up with TRBD1. Germline V gene data show CDR1 as SGHNT and CDR2 as YENEEA. After removal of 5 bases from V and 1 base from J, the junction contained 10 bases not matched to a gene. The CDR3 sequence is 16 residues long. As DNA, the CDR3 is TGTGCCAGCAGCCTAATCACCGGGACAGCGAACACTGAAGCTTTCTTT. It specifies CASSLITGTANTEAFF.

This chain uses TRBV5-8 with TRBJ1-1, with D possibly matching TRBD1 (5 bases). Deletions cut 1 base from V and 6 bases from J, with 13 bases between. CDR1 and CDR2 from the germline V gene are SGHTS and YDEGEE. The CDR3 covers 14 residues. The chain's CDR3 is CASSLPGFYAEAFF. The CDR3 DNA reads TGTGCCAGCAGCTTGCCAGGGTTCTACGCTGAAGCTTTCTTT.

This rearrangement joins TRBV4-1 to TRBJ1-1; D may be TRBD1 (5 bases). This CDR3 spans 15 amino acids. Between the trimmed V and J ends, which lost 9 bases and 4 bases, there was a span of 21 bases. CDR1 MGHRA and CDR2 YSYEKL come from the germline V gene. CDR3 bases: TGCGCCAGTCAGCAAGTCCATGGAGGGGTCACTGAAGCTTTCTTT. Translating gives CASQQVHGGVTEAFF.

V usage is TRBV6-5 and J usage is TRBJ1-5; no clear D gene. Germline V gene sequence: CDR1 MNHEY, CDR2 SVGAGI. Trimming removed 6 bases from V and 6 bases from J, with 18 bases in between. This CDR3 is built from 15 residues. The CDR3 sequence: CASSQNRGFSQPQHF. The CDR3 bases are TGTGCCAGCAGCCAAAATCGGGGATTTTCTCAGCCCCAGCATTTT.

The rearrangement joins TRBV4-1 to TRBJ2-1, with 9 bases fitting TRBD1. The germline gives CDR1 MGHRA, CDR2 YSYEKL. This CDR3 has 16 residues. The V segment lost 0 bases and the J segment 9 bases; nucleotides outside the gene matches: 9. CDR3 sequence (DNA): TGCGCCAGCAGCCAAGATATAGAAGACAGGGGGATTGAGCAGTTCTTC. Its protein product is CASSQDIEDRGIEQFF.

The chain couples TRBV9 to TRBJ2-1; 13 positions agree with TRBD2. With 0 bases clipped from V and 9 bases from J, the junction kept 6 bases outside the gene matches. The CDR3 covers 16 residues. Germline-derived CDR1 and CDR2 are SGDLS and YYNGEE. CDR3 DNA sequence: TGTGCCAGCAGCGTAGGAGTAGGACTAGCGGGAGTTGAGCAGTTCTTC. Translated, it gives CASSVGVGLAGVEQFF. Based on the CDR3 plus reference TRBV9 and TRBJ2-1, the full variable domain is DSGVTQTPKHLITATGQRVTLRCSPRSGDLSVYWYQQSLDQGLQFLIQYYNGEERAKGNILERFSAQQFPDLHSELNLSSLELGDSALYFCASSVGVGLAGVEQFFGPGTRLTVL.

The gene calls are TRBV14 and TRBJ2-1, with D perhaps TRBD2 (5 bases). Germline assignment: CDR1 SGHDN and CDR2 FVKESK. The CDR3 is 16 amino acids. V dropped 4 bases and J dropped 3 bases, with 16 bases sitting between them. In nucleotides, the CDR3 is TGTGCCAGCAGCCCCCCTTGGGGAGAGTACTACAATGAGCAGTTCTTC. Encoded protein: CASSPPWGEYYNEQFF.

The chain links TRBV4-1 to TRBJ1-3, with a weak D call TRBD1 (5 bases). Trimming stripped 0 bases from V and 0 bases from J, with 18 bases between. CDR3 length: 19 amino acids. Germline loops: CDR1 MGHRA, CDR2 YSYEKL. The CDR3 bases are TGCGCCAGCAGCCAAGATTGGGGGAGGGTCGTAAGCTCTGGAAACACCATATATTTT. It codes for CASSQDWGRVVSSGNTIYF.

V and J are TRBV12-2 and TRBJ2-1; the DNA was not compared with TRBD1, the D call given in the table. TRBV12-2 is a documented pseudogene. The CDR3 totals 11 residues. The CDR3 DNA reads TGTGCAAGTCGCTTACAGGGTGAGCAGTTCTTC. Translating it yields CASRLQGEQFF.

This chain connects TRBV7-9 to TRBJ2-1; tentatively, D is TRBD1 (6 bases). The CDR3 extends over 15 amino acids. Germline-derived CDR1 and CDR2 are SEHNR and FQNEAQ (reference sequence). V lost 7 bases and J 3 bases, leaving 16 bases between the germline ends. The CDR3: CASTGADSNYNEQFF. CDR3 nucleotide sequence: TGTGCCAGCACCGGTGCGGACAGCAACTACAATGAGCAGTTCTTC.

This clone has just a few counts. The CDR3 DNA reads TGTGCCAGCAGTTTTAGCCACGAGCAGTACTTC. Translated: CASSFSHEQYF. The chain is built from TRBV6-2 or TRBV6-3 and TRBJ2-7; no definite D call. Trimming pared 4 bases from V and 5 bases from J, leaving 6 bases between. The CDR3 totals 11 residues. In germline, CDR1 is MNHEY, CDR2 SVGEGT.

CDR3 amino acids: CASSLGTGRFGEQYF. DNA for the CDR3: TGTGCCAGCAGCTTGGGGACAGGGCGGTTTGGCGAGCAGTACTTC. V gene TRBV5-5 combines with J gene TRBJ2-7, with TRBD1 identical over 8 bases. Germline V gene sequence: CDR1 SGHKS, CDR2 YYEKEE (reference sequence). CDR3 length equals 15 residues. The trim removed 0 bases at V and 6 bases at J, leaving 8 bases unmatched.

The chain carries TRBV3-1 (or the pseudogene TRBV3-2) and TRBJ2-5; D might be TRBD1 (5 bases). Trimming left V 4 bases short and J 3 bases short, with 18 bases between. Germline assignment: CDR1 LGHDT and CDR2 YNNKEL (reference sequence). The CDR3 is made up of 16 amino acids. The CDR3 reads CASSPLDTEGKETQYF. In DNA form, the CDR3 reads TGTGCCAGCAGCCCCTTGGACACGGAAGGCAAAGAGACCCAGTACTTC.

The chain couples TRBV15 to TRBJ1-4, with TRBD1 as a possible D gene (6 bases). The ends were cut back, 1 base at V and 10 bases at J, with 16 bases in the middle. The CDR3 runs 15 residues. Germline-derived CDR1 and CDR2 are LNHNV and YYDKDF (reference sequence). The CDR3 DNA is TGTGCCACCAGCAGAGTACAGGGCTCTCGGATAAAACTGTTTTTT. It translates to CATSRVQGSRIKLFF.

This chain joins TRBV5-1 and TRBJ1-3; possible D gene TRBD1, 6 bases. This CDR3 has 14 residues. Germline assignment: CDR1 SGHRS and CDR2 YFSETQ. Trimming took off 4 bases at V and 4 bases at J, with 12 bases between the two ends. The CDR3 sequence: CASSAGTRGNTIYF. The DNA for the CDR3 is TGCGCCAGCAGCGCCGGGACACGGGGAAACACCATATATTTT. Full variable domain (rest looked up from reference TRBV5-1 and TRBJ1-3): KAGVTQTPRYLIKTRGQQVTLSCSPISGHRSVSWYQQTPGQGLQFLFEYFSETQRNKGNFPGRFSGRQFSNSRSEMNVSTLELGDSALYLCASSAGTRGNTIYFGEGSWLTVV.

This chain links TRBV9 with TRBJ2-7; 12 bases fit TRBD1. Germline V gives CDR1 SGDLS, CDR2 YYNGEE. The CDR3 length is 15 residues. The V and J ends lost 1 base and 6 bases, in that order; junction bases with no gene match: 5. The CDR3 loop is CASSVSGTGGSEQYF. The CDR3 DNA follows: TGTGCCAGCAGCGTATCGGGGACAGGGGGCTCCGAGCAGTACTTC.

V usage is TRBV13 and J usage is TRBJ2-2; 8 positions agree with TRBD2. This CDR3 is built from 16 residues. V dropped 3 bases and J dropped 4; count of bases not matched to a gene: 7. The germline V gene has CDR1 PRHDT and CDR2 FYEKMQ (reference sequence). The DNA of the CDR3 is TGTGCCAGCAGCTTTAGAACTAGCGGAGCCACCGGGGAGCTGTTTTTT. Its translation: CASSFRTSGATGELFF.

The CDR3 is CASSAALPGYNQPQHF. In nucleotides, the CDR3 is TGTGCCAGCAGTGCCGCCCTCCCGGGTTACAATCAGCCCCAGCATTTT. The rearrangement links TRBV27 to TRBJ1-5, with D uncertain. This CDR3 comprises 16 residues. Trimming removed 5 bases from V and 3 bases from J, with 17 bases in between. Germline V CDR1 and CDR2: MNHEY, SMNVEV (reference sequence).

The chain joins TRBV29-1 to TRBJ2-1; the D gene could be TRBD1 or TRBD2 (11 bases each). CDR3 length: 18 residues. Germline V gene sequence: CDR1 SQVTM, CDR2 ANQGSEA. Trimming pared 2 bases from V and 5 bases from J, leaving 25 bases between. This CDR3 is CSVEMGQGVAGGNNEQFF. The CDR3 DNA reads as TGCAGCGTTGAAATGGGACAGGGGGTAGCGGGAGGGAACAATGAGCAGTTCTTC.

This chain uses TRBV5-1 with TRBJ2-7; TRBD2 is a possible D gene (6 bases). The CDR3 consists of 15 residues. Germline V gene lookup returns CDR1 SGHRS and CDR2 YFSETQ. V was shortened by 0 bases and J by 3 bases, with 13 bases between the two germline ends. This chain's CDR3 is CASSLVGGGDYEQYF. The CDR3 nucleotides read TGCGCCAGCAGCTTGGTGGGGGGAGGAGACTACGAGCAGTACTTC.